This T cell receptor (beta chain) was observed in a study of tissue T cells after allogeneic stem cell transplantation. Overall study results and limits: TCR repertoires tracked anatomic similarity, regardless of disease or transplant status. Alloreactivity or antigen specificity of tissue TCRs was not determined; some clones might be host cells. Motif-based clustering found tissue-specific repertoire signatures shared across patients, though few clones were shared.

About this clone itself: Antigen: not known. Here the gene names and germline are mouse. The DNA ends 1 residue before the CDR3 does, and the rest of the CDR3 is filled in from the germline J gene.

CDR3 length equals 15 residues. V lost 2 bases to trimming and J lost 2 bases, with 11 bases between them. Germline CDR1 FNHDT, CDR2 SITEND (reference sequence). Repertoires were generated with immunoSEQ multiplex PCR, while TCRdb's copy carries only in-frame clones and drops some. The table includes some 22,000 clones, roughly three quarters detected once. The receptor comes from a female BALB/c mouse in good health. Mouse strain MHC haplotype: H2-d. The chain has TRBV19 and TRBJ1-3, with a possible D match to TRBD1 (6 bases). The sample consisted of blood. The CDR3 region is CASSIRGAPGNTLYF. The DNA read from the CDR3 is TGTGCCAGCAGTATTAGGGGGGCGCCTGGAAATACGCTCTAT.